This entry lists 28 T cell receptor beta chains sequenced from one sample in a study of regulatory T cells in long-lasting Graves disease. Investigators prepared the TCR beta libraries by applying iRepertoire HTBI primers and Arm-PCR of CDR3 regions. Using its own MiXCR run on the multiplex PCR reads, TCRdb lists one record per CDR3 protein. In the table there are about 460,000 distinct CDR3 sequences, under 25% of which are singletons. This sample's time point: persistent/refractory GD, antithyroid drugs over 5 years with positive TRAb. The TCR library was made from RNA extracted from PBMCs. The sequencing here drew on peripheral blood mononuclear cells (PBMCs), taken when the disease was refractory, from a patient treated with antithyroid drugs. The receptor source for this set is a female donor with Graves disease.

The CDR3 nucleotides read TGTGCCAGTAAAGGGACAGGGGGCTTGGCTGAAGCTTTCTTT. Translated, it gives CASKGTGGLAEAFF. V usage is TRBV19 and J usage is TRBJ1-1; 12 bases are a match to TRBD1. Germline CDR1 and CDR2: LNHDA and SQIVND (reference sequence). The CDR3 spans 14 residues. J gave up 6 bases and V 7 bases, and 6 bases lay outside the gene matches. Full variable domain (rest looked up from reference TRBV19 and TRBJ1-1): DGGITQSPKYLFRKEGQNVTLSCEQNLNHDAMYWYRQDPGQGLRLIYYSQIVNDFQKGDIAEGYSVSREKKESFPLTVTSAQKNPTAFYLCASKGTGGLAEAFFGQGTRLTVV.

This clonotype was observed a few times. The V call is TRBV14, the J call TRBJ1-1, with D possibly being TRBD1 (5 bases). The CDR3 totals 18 residues. The V gene's germline CDR1 is SGHDN and CDR2 FVKESK. The V end was cut by 0 bases, the J end by 2 bases, with 19 bases between. In nucleotides, the CDR3 is TGTGCCAGCAGCCAAGACGAAGTTGGTGGGGGAATCAACACTGAAGCTTTCTTT. It is translated as CASSQDEVGGGINTEAFF.

The table lists this clonotype with a few counts. The J gene is TRBJ1-3, the V gene TRBV5-8; D uncertain. Germline V gene lookup returns CDR1 SGHTS and CDR2 YDEGEE. The CDR3 length is 14 residues. Trimming left V 3 bases short and J 2 bases short, with 9 bases between. CDR3 nucleotides: TGTGCCAGCAGCTGGAGCGGGACTGGAAACACCATATATTTT. Encoded protein: CASSWSGTGNTIYF.

The chain combines TRBV29-1 with TRBJ1-2; D gene uncertain. Germline values: CDR1 SQVTM, CDR2 ANQGSEA. The CDR3 loop spans 15 amino acids. Trimming stripped 3 bases from V and 7 bases from J, with 21 bases between. CDR3 coding DNA: TGCAGCGTTGATCGGATGCGGGGATCCACGGGTGGCTACACCTTC. This sequence encodes CSVDRMRGSTGGYTF.

This clonotype came up a few times. The chain links TRBV19 to TRBJ1-4; D is possibly TRBD1 (5 bases). The V end was cut by 3 bases, the J end by 4 bases, with 6 bases between. CDR3 size: 13 residues. CDR1 is LNHDA and CDR2 is SQIVND in the germline V gene (reference sequence). Here the CDR3 reads CASSMGLNEKLFF. The CDR3 bases are TGTGCCAGTAGTATGGGGCTTAATGAAAAACTGTTTTTT.

This clonotype has at least ten counts. The chain carries TRBV30 and TRBJ1-1; D is perhaps TRBD1 (6 bases). Germline-derived CDR1 and CDR2 are GTSNPN and SVGIG (reference sequence). Between the trimmed V and J ends, which lost 3 bases and 5 bases, there was a span of 7 bases. CDR3 length: 11 residues. The CDR3 here is CAWSRGTEAFF. For the CDR3, the DNA is TGTGCCTGGAGCAGGGGAACTGAAGCTTTCTTT.

The V gene is TRBV10-2, the J gene TRBJ2-5; 9 positions agree with TRBD1. The junction had 4 bases not matched to a gene; V was cut back by 7 bases and J by 4 bases. The CDR3 covers 13 residues. Germline-derived CDR1 and CDR2 are WSHSY and SAAADI. For the CDR3, the DNA is TGCGCCAGCACGGGACAGGGAGGAGAGACCCAGTACTTC. It specifies CASTGQGGETQYF.

This clonotype was detected ten times or more. The gene calls are TRBV6-5 and TRBJ1-2; D possibly corresponds to TRBD1 (6 bases). Germline loops: CDR1 MNHEY, CDR2 SVGAGI. The CDR3 contains 15 residues. V was cut by 2 bases and J by 2 bases, with 12 bases left in between. CDR3 sequence reads: CASSYGAGVNYGYTF. DNA of the CDR3: TGTGCCAGCAGTTACGGAGCAGGGGTGAACTATGGCTACACCTTC.

This clonotype was counted many times. V and J are TRBV6-1 and TRBJ2-7; 9 bases are shared with TRBD1. CDR3 length equals 16 residues. Germline CDR1 reads MNHNS; CDR2 reads SASEGT. The V gene end was trimmed by 1 base and the J gene end by 7 bases; junction bases not matched to a gene: 11. CDR3 in amino acids: CASSEGFLDRGREQYF. The CDR3 coding sequence is TGTGCCAGCAGTGAAGGGTTTTTGGACAGGGGTCGAGAGCAGTACTTC.

The chain employs TRBV5-1 and TRBJ1-1; 9 positions agree with TRBD1. Germline V gene data show CDR1 as SGHRS and CDR2 as YFSETQ. The ends lost 0 bases at V and 1 base at J; junction bases unmatched: 4. The CDR3 covers 16 residues. The CDR3 is CASSLGGTGTNTEAFF. The CDR3 DNA sequence: TGCGCCAGCAGCTTGGGTGGGACAGGGACGAACACTGAAGCTTTCTTT.

This clonotype was seen repeatedly, ten times or more. The rearrangement uses TRBV15 and TRBJ2-7; D may be TRBD1 (6 bases). Germline lookup yields CDR1 LNHNV and CDR2 YYDKDF (reference sequence). V dropped 3 bases and J dropped 2 bases, with 14 bases sitting between them. This CDR3 is 15 amino acids long. CDR3 sequence: CATSSIGTSTYEQYF. CDR3 DNA: TGTGCCACCAGCAGTATCGGGACAAGTACCTACGAGCAGTACTTC.

V gene TRBV3-1 combines with J gene TRBJ1-4, with 7 bases lining up with TRBD1. Germline values: CDR1 LGHDT, CDR2 YNNKEL (reference sequence). V dropped 3 bases and J dropped 2; count of bases not matched to a gene: 6. The length of the CDR3 is 16 residues. The CDR3 here is CASSQTTGVTNEKLFF. The CDR3 DNA sequence: TGTGCCAGCAGCCAGACCACAGGGGTCACTAATGAAAAACTGTTTTTT.

Comments on this clonotype: This may arise from a read error, as a much more abundant clone is one base away. The missing conserved phenylalanine or tryptophan at the end of this CDR3 makes a read error likely. The chain combines TRBV5-1 with TRBJ1-1; D gene unclear. Germline lookup yields CDR1 SGHRS and CDR2 YFSETQ. Deletions cut 0 bases from V and 3 bases from J, with 12 bases between. The CDR3 has 15 residues. DNA of the CDR3: TGCGCCAGCAGCTTGGAAGGTGGGGAAGACACTGAAGCTTTCCTT. This translates into CASSLEGGEDTEAFL.

This clonotype was observed a handful of times. This chain joins TRBV7-3 and TRBJ2-7, with TRBD1 matching 10 bases. V shed 1 base, J shed 3 bases, and the junction held 9 bases outside the gene matches. Per germline, CDR1 SGHTA and CDR2 FQGTGA. This CDR3 is 17 amino acids long. The CDR3 loop is CASSLMGQGPGGYEQYF. The CDR3 DNA sequence: TGTGCCAGCAGCTTAATGGGACAGGGGCCGGGGGGCTACGAGCAGTACTTC.

This rearrangement joins TRBV7-6 to TRBJ1-3, with TRBD1 identical over 9 bases. This CDR3 region has 19 residues. The V and J ends lost 5 bases and 0 bases, in that order; junction bases with no gene match: 14. Per the germline V gene, CDR1 is SGHVS and CDR2 is FNYEAQ. CDR3 in amino acids: CASSKVGGQGRSSGNTIYF. The CDR3 nucleotides are TGTGCCAGCAGCAAAGTGGGGGGACAGGGTAGGAGCTCTGGAAACACCATATATTTT.

This clonotype was seen many times. DNA of the CDR3: TGCAGTGCTAGGACGCACGGAAGGTGGGAGACCCAGTACTTC. This codes for CSARTHGRWETQYF. This rearrangement joins TRBV20-1 to TRBJ2-5; no reliable D call. Looked up from germline, CDR1 is DFQATT and CDR2 is SNEGSKA (reference sequence). V dropped 3 bases and J dropped 5 bases, with 16 bases sitting between them. The CDR3 runs 14 residues.

This clonotype was observed many times. This rearrangement joins TRBV11-2 to TRBJ1-6, with D hard to call. The germline V gene encodes CDR1 SGHAT and CDR2 FQNNGV. V was clipped by 3 bases and J by 8 bases, with 8 bases between them. The CDR3 has 13 amino acids. The CDR3 is CASSLLQDSPLHF. The DNA for the CDR3 is TGTGCCAGCAGCTTGCTCCAAGATTCACCCCTCCACTTT.

The chain employs TRBV18 and TRBJ1-1; 11 bases are a match to TRBD1. V was pared by 2 bases and J by 0 bases, with 2 bases of the junction left unmatched. CDR3 length equals 16 residues. Germline loops: CDR1 KGHSH, CDR2 LQKENI. CDR3 residues: CASSPTDRGLNTEAFF. The CDR3 DNA sequence: TGTGCCAGCTCACCAACGGACAGGGGGCTGAACACTGAAGCTTTCTTT.

As for this clonotype: Possible read error: a much larger clone is one base away. This chain connects TRBV12-3 or TRBV12-4 to TRBJ1-1; D is undetermined. CDR3 length: 14 residues. V was cut by 3 bases and J by 1 base, with 9 bases left in between. CDR3 amino acids: CASSFRQRNTEAFF. In nucleotides, the CDR3 is TGTGCCAGCAGTTTTCGGCAGAGGAACACTGAAGCTTTCTTT.

The chain couples TRBV7-9 to TRBJ2-7; the D gene is possibly TRBD1 (6 bases). The CDR3 is made up of 14 amino acids. Per the germline V gene, CDR1 is SEHNR and CDR2 is FQNEAQ (reference sequence). V lost 5 bases and J 4 bases, leaving 15 bases between the germline ends. CDR3 sequence reads: CASSPRTDPYEQYF. Here the CDR3 DNA reads TGTGCCAGCAGCCCCAGGACAGACCCTTACGAGCAGTACTTC.

This clonotype appeared a single time. The chain combines TRBV20-1 with TRBJ2-4; tentatively, D is TRBD2 (5 bases). V gave up 2 bases and J gave up 8 bases, with 19 bases separating them. This CDR3 comprises 15 residues. CDR1 DFQATT and CDR2 SNEGSKA come from the germline V gene (reference sequence). This chain's CDR3 is CSARSTGSRSDIQYF. CDR3 nucleotides: TGCAGTGCTAGATCCACGGGATCTCGAAGCGACATTCAGTACTTC.

This clonotype was seen at least ten times. The rearrangement joins TRBV28 to TRBJ2-7, with 7 bases aligning to TRBD1. Germline loops: CDR1 MDHEN, CDR2 SYDVKM. The CDR3 has 14 residues. V lost 6 bases, J lost 3 bases, and 8 bases stayed unmatched. The CDR3 bases are TGTGCCAGCAGCAATGGGGACAGTCACTACGAGCAGTACTTC. It codes for CASSNGDSHYEQYF.

This clonotype came up many times. Sequence at one end of the junction differs from germline and may be a read error. The chain recombines TRBV7-3 with TRBJ2-2, with TRBD1 matching 9 bases. Germline lookup yields CDR1 SGHTA and CDR2 FQGTGA. The CDR3 extends over 15 amino acids. The DNA of the CDR3 is TGTGCCAGCAGTTTAACAGGGGGCAACACCGGGGAGCTGTTTTTT. Its translation is CASSLTGGNTGELFF.

For this clonotype: A much larger clone sits a single nucleotide away, making a read error possible. V and J are TRBV11-2 and TRBJ2-1; 13 bases align to TRBD2. V was pared by 3 bases and J by 4 bases, with 0 bases of the junction left unmatched. Germline assignment: CDR1 SGHAT and CDR2 FQNNGV. The CDR3 consists of 15 residues. The CDR3 region has the DNA TGTGCCAGCAGCTTGACTAGCGGGGGGTACAATGAGCAGTTCTTC. Its translation is CASSLTSGGYNEQFF.

The table lists this clonotype with a few counts. The chain links TRBV20-1 to TRBJ1-1; D is undetermined. Germline values: CDR1 DFQATT, CDR2 SNEGSKA (reference sequence). V lost 0 bases and J 0 bases, leaving 8 bases between the germline ends. CDR3 length: 14 residues. The CDR3 spells CSARDPGMNTEAFF. The CDR3 DNA is TGCAGTGCTAGAGATCCCGGGATGAACACTGAAGCTTTCTTT.

The genes are TRBV19 and TRBJ1-6, with 7 nucleotides matching TRBD1. The CDR3 covers 17 residues. CDR1 is LNHDA, CDR2 SQIVND, per germline (reference sequence). Trimming took 1 base from V and 6 from J; bases not matched to a gene: 9. The DNA for the CDR3 is TGTGCCAGTAGTATAGTAAGGGGGCGAGGGGTTAATTCACCCCTCCACTTT. Its translation: CASSIVRGRGVNSPLHF.

The rearrangement uses TRBV14 and TRBJ2-2; no clear D. The germline V gene has CDR1 SGHDN and CDR2 FVKESK. The CDR3 covers 15 residues. Trimming shortened V by 1 base and J by 7 bases, and 13 bases separated the two germline ends. CDR3: CASSQVKGLSGELFF. CDR3 sequence (DNA): TGTGCCAGCAGCCAAGTGAAGGGCTTGAGCGGGGAGCTGTTTTTT. Full variable domain (rest looked up from reference TRBV14 and TRBJ2-2): EAGVTQFPSHSVIEKGQTVTLRCDPISGHDNLYWYRRVMGKEIKFLLHFVKESKQDESGMPNNRFLAERTGGTYSTLKVQPAELEDSGVYFCASSQVKGLSGELFFGEGSRLTVL.

This clonotype was detected ten times or more. The rearrangement links TRBV7-2 to TRBJ1-4; 8 nucleotides align to TRBD1. The V gene's germline CDR1 is SGHTA and CDR2 FQGNSA. V lost 5 bases, J lost 7 bases, and 6 bases stayed unmatched. The CDR3 covers 14 residues. The CDR3 coding sequence is TGTGCCAGCAGCCCGACAGGGGAGGGTGAAAAACTGTTTTTT. Its translation: CASSPTGEGEKLFF.